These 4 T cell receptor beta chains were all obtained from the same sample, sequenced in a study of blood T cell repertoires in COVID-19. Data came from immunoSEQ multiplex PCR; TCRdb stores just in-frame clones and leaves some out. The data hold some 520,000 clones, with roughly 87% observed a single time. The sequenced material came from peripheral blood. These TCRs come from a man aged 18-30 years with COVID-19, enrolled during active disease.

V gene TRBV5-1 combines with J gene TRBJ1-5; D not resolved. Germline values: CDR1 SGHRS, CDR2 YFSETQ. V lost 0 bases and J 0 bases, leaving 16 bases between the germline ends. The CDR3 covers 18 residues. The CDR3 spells CASSLARRLIYSNQPQHF. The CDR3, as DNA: TGCGCCAGCAGCTTGGCTAGGCGGCTGATTTATAGCAATCAGCCCCAGCATTTT.

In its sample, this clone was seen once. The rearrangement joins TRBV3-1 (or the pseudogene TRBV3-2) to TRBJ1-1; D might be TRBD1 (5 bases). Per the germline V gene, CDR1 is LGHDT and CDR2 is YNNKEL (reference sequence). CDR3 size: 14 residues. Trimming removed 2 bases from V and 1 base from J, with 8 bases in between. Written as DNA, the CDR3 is TGTGCCAGCAGCCAACTGACAGAGAACACTGAAGCTTTCTTT. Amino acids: CASSQLTENTEAFF.

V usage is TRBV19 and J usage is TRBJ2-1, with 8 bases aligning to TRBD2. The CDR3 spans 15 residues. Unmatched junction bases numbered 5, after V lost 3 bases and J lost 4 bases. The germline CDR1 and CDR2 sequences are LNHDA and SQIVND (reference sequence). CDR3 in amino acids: CASSIAGGGYNEQFF. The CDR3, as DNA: TGTGCCAGTAGTATCGCGGGGGGTGGTTACAATGAGCAGTTCTTC.

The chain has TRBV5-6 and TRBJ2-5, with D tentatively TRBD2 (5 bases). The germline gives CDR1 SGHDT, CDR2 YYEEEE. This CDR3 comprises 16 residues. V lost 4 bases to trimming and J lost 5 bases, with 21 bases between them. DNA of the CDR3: TGTGCCAGCAGCGTATTAGAATCTAGCCCACGGGAGACCCAGTACTTC. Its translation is CASSVLESSPRETQYF.